The 13 T cell receptor beta chains below were found in one sample sequenced in a study of blood T cell repertoires in COVID-19. Data came from immunoSEQ multiplex PCR; TCRdb stores just in-frame clones and leaves some out. This table has tens of thousands of clones, roughly 88% appearing once. The specimen was peripheral blood. The receptor set was obtained from a young man with acute or convalescent COVID-19.

The chain is built from TRBV18 and TRBJ1-1; D might be TRBD1 (5 bases). V lost 3 bases and J lost 5, with 19 bases in between. This CDR3 is 16 amino acids long. CDR1 and CDR2 from the germline V gene are KGHSH and LQKENI. In nucleotides, the CDR3 is TGTGCCAGCTCACCGTATTCGGACCCGGGGGGAACTGAAGCTTTCTTT. Protein product: CASSPYSDPGGTEAFF.

The chain has TRBV19 and TRBJ1-6, with D possibly TRBD1 on 5 matching bases. This CDR3 is built from 13 residues. V dropped 9 bases and J dropped 4 bases, with 10 bases sitting between them. Per the germline V gene, CDR1 is LNHDA and CDR2 is SQIVND (reference sequence). CDR3 sequence (DNA): TGTGCCAGCGCAGGGAATTATAATTCACCCCTCCACTTT. It translates to CASAGNYNSPLHF.

V usage is TRBV3-1 (or the pseudogene TRBV3-2) and J usage is TRBJ1-6; D is ambiguous. In germline, CDR1 is LGHDT, CDR2 YNNKEL (reference sequence). V was pared by 3 bases and J by 7 bases, with 19 bases between. CDR3 length: 17 residues. CDR3 bases: TGTGCCAGCAGCCATATTCCGGGGTATGATTCGAATTCACCCCTCCACTTT. This sequence encodes CASSHIPGYDSNSPLHF.

The V gene is TRBV2, the J gene TRBJ1-2, with 11 bases identical to TRBD1. V shed 1 base, J shed 6 bases, and the junction held 4 bases outside the gene matches. The CDR3 is made up of 15 amino acids. The germline V gene has CDR1 SNHLY and CDR2 FYNNEI. Here the CDR3 DNA reads TGTGCCAGCAGTGAAGGGACAGGGGGCCTAGATGGCTACACCTTC. Its translation: CASSEGTGGLDGYTF.

This chain joins TRBV15 and TRBJ1-4, with TRBD1 identical over 11 bases. This CDR3 has 15 residues. Per the germline V gene, CDR1 is LNHNV and CDR2 is YYDKDF (reference sequence). Germline trimming cut 1 base from V and 6 bases from J; bases unmatched to any gene: 1. CDR3 coding DNA: TGTGCCACCAGCAGAGGGGGACAGGGGGATGAAAAACTGTTTTTT. Residues: CATSRGGQGDEKLFF.

V gene TRBV18 combines with J gene TRBJ2-7; TRBD1 matches at 9 bases. Germline CDR1 and CDR2: KGHSH and LQKENI. Unmatched junction bases numbered 6, after V lost 4 bases and J lost 2 bases. This CDR3 is 15 amino acids long. This CDR3 reads CASSQETGGTYEQYF. DNA of the CDR3: TGTGCCAGCTCACAAGAGACAGGGGGAACCTACGAGCAGTACTTC.

In its sample, this clone was seen once. The rearrangement links TRBV5-6 to TRBJ1-2; 7 bases agree with TRBD1. V dropped 3 bases and J dropped 5; count of bases not matched to a gene: 4. CDR1 is SGHDT, CDR2 YYEEEE, per germline. The CDR3 extends over 13 amino acids. CDR3 residues: CASSSGQVYGYTF. CDR3 DNA: TGTGCCAGCAGCTCCGGACAGGTTTATGGCTACACCTTC.

The chain combines TRBV28 with TRBJ1-2, with TRBD1 as a possible D gene (5 bases). The V gene's germline CDR1 is MDHEN and CDR2 SYDVKM. The germline V and J ends were trimmed by 2 bases and 1 base, with 11 bases remaining between them. This CDR3 has 15 residues. This CDR3 is CASSLHPDSNYGYTF. CDR3 sequence (DNA): TGTGCCAGCAGTTTACACCCCGACAGTAACTATGGCTACACCTTC.

The chain has TRBV9 and TRBJ2-7, with TRBD1 matching 9 bases. Trimming took 4 bases from V and 2 from J; bases not matched to a gene: 4. The CDR3 has 14 residues. CDR1 and CDR2 (germline): SGDLS, YYNGEE. CDR3 region: CASSPGQGPYEQYF. CDR3 sequence (DNA): TGTGCCAGCAGCCCGGGACAGGGACCCTACGAGCAGTACTTC. The full variable domain, in which reference TRBV9 and TRBJ2-7 provide the parts outside the CDR3, is DSGVTQTPKHLITATGQRVTLRCSPRSGDLSVYWYQQSLDQGLQFLIQYYNGEERAKGNILERFSAQQFPDLHSELNLSSLELGDSALYFCASSPGQGPYEQYFGPGTRLTVT.

With regard to this clone: The same CDR3 arises from other DNA sequences in this sample as well. The chain is built from TRBV18 and TRBJ1-2; D ambiguous. The CDR3 spans 14 residues. The germline V gene encodes CDR1 KGHSH and CDR2 LQKENI. V was shortened by 0 bases and J by 0 bases, with 5 bases between the two germline ends. The CDR3, as DNA: TGTGCCAGCTCACCACCGCGGACTAACTATGGCTACACCTTC. Translating it yields CASSPPRTNYGYTF.

The V and J genes are TRBV19 and TRBJ1-1, with D possibly matching TRBD1 (6 bases). Between the trimmed V and J ends, which lost 6 bases and 4 bases, there was a span of 15 bases. The CDR3 extends over 14 amino acids. Looked up from germline, CDR1 is LNHDA and CDR2 is SQIVND (reference sequence). The CDR3 spells CASSLRGTGTEAFF. DNA for the CDR3: TGTGCCAGTAGCCTAAGGGGGACCGGCACTGAAGCTTTCTTT.

This chain joins TRBV7-8 and TRBJ2-7; D may be TRBD1 (6 bases). CDR1 SGHVS and CDR2 FQNEAQ come from the germline V gene. Trimming left V 5 bases short and J 2 bases short, with 13 bases between. This CDR3 region has 14 residues. This CDR3 is CASSPPRTAYEQYV. The DNA for the CDR3 is TGTGCCAGCAGCCCCCCCAGGACAGCCTACGAGCAGTACGTC.

The rearrangement joins TRBV7-3 to TRBJ2-2; D unresolved. Germline V lookup: CDR1 SGHTA, CDR2 FQGTGA. The CDR3 length is 13 residues. Trimming cost V 3 bases and J 5 bases, with 7 bases left between them. CDR3 sequence: CASSLPLTGELFF. The CDR3 nucleotides are TGTGCCAGCAGCTTGCCCCTAACCGGGGAGCTGTTTTTT.